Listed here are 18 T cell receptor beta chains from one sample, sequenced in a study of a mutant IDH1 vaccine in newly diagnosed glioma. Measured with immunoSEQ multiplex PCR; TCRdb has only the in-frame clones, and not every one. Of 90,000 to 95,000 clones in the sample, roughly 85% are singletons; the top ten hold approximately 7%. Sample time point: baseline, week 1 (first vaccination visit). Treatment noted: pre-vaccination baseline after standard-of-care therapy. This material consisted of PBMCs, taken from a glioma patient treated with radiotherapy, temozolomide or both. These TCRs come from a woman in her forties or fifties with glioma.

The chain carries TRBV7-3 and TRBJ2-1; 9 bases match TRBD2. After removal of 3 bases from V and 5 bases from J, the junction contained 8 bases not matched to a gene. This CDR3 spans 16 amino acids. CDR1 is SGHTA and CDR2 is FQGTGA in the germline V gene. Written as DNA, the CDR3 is TGTGCCAGCAGCTTCGGGACTAGCTCATTTAACAATGAGCAGTTCTTC. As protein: CASSFGTSSFNNEQFF. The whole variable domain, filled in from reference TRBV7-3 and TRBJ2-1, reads GAGVSQTPSNKVTEKGKYVELRCDPISGHTALYWYRQSLGQGPEFLIYFQGTGAADDSGLPNDRFFAVRPEGSVSTLKIQRTERGDSAVYLCASSFGTSSFNNEQFFGPGTRLTVL.

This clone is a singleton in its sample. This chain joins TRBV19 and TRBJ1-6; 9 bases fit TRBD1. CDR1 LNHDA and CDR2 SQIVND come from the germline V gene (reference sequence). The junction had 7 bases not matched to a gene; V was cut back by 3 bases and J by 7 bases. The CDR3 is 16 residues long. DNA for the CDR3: TGTGCCAGTAGTATTACCGGGACAGGGAGGAATTCACCCCTCCACTTT. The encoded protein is CASSITGTGRNSPLHF.

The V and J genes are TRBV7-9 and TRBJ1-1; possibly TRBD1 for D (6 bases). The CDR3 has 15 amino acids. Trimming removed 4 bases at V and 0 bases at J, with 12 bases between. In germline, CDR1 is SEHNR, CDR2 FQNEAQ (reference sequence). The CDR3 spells CASSSAGHMNTEAFF. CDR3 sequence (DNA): TGTGCCAGCAGCTCCGCGGGACATATGAACACTGAAGCTTTCTTT.

This CDR3 reads CAWTATRGLGGGYGYTF. The CDR3 DNA sequence: TGTGCCTGGACCGCGACCCGGGGGCTGGGGGGGGGCTATGGCTACACCTTC. This chain links TRBV30 with TRBJ1-2, with D perhaps matching TRBD1 (6 bases). The CDR3 sequence is 17 residues long. Trimming stripped 4 bases from V and 4 bases from J, with 25 bases between. The germline CDR1 and CDR2 sequences are GTSNPN and SVGIG (reference sequence).

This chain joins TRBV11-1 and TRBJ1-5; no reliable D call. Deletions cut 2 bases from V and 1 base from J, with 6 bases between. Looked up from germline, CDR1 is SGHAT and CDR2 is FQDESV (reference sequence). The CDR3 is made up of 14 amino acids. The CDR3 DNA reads TGTGCCAGCAGCTTATCGGGAAGCAATCAGCCCCAGCATTTT. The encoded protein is CASSLSGSNQPQHF.

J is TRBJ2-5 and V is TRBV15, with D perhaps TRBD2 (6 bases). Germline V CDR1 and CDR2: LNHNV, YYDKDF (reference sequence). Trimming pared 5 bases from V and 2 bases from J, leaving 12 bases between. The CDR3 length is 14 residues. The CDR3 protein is CATSVRGGQETQYF. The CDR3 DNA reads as TGTGCCACCAGCGTCCGTGGGGGGCAAGAGACCCAGTACTTC.

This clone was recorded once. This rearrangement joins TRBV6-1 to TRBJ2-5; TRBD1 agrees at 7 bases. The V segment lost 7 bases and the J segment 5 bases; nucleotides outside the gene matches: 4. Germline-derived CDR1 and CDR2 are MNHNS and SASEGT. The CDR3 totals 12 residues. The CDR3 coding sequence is TGTGCCAGCAATACAGGGGTTGAGACCCAGTACTTC. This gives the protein CASNTGVETQYF.

CDR3 residues: CASSPASGAGQETQYF. CDR3 DNA sequence: TGTGCCAGCAGCCCCGCTAGCGGGGCGGGCCAAGAGACCCAGTACTTC. The J gene is TRBJ2-5, the V gene TRBV7-2; 9 nucleotides align to TRBD2. Germline V CDR1 and CDR2: SGHTA, FQGNSA. The trim removed 5 bases at V and 1 base at J, leaving 8 bases unmatched. The CDR3 runs to 16 residues. Full variable domain (outside the CDR3, taken from reference TRBV7-2 and TRBJ2-5): GAGVSQSPSNKVTEKGKDVELRCDPISGHTALYWYRQSLGQGLEFLIYFQGNSAPDKSGLPSDRFSAERTGGSVSTLTIQRTQQEDSAVYLCASSPASGAGQETQYFGPGTRLLVL.

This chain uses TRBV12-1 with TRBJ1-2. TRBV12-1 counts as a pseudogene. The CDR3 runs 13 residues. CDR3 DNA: TGTGCCAGCAGCTTTTCTGGGCCGGGTGGCTACACCTTC. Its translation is CASSFSGPGGYTF.

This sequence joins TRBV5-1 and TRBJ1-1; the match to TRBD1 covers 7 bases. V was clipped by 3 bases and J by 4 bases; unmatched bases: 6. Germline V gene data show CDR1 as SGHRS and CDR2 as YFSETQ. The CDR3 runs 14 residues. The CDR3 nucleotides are TGCGCCAGCAGCTGGGGACAGCGTTCCACTGAAGCTTTCTTT. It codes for CASSWGQRSTEAFF.

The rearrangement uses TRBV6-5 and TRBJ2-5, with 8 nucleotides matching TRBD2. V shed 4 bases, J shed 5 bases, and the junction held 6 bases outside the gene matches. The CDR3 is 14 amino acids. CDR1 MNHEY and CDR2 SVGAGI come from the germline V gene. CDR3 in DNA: TGTGCCAGCAGTTTCGGGGGGGCCGGGGAGACCCAGTACTTC. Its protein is CASSFGGAGETQYF.

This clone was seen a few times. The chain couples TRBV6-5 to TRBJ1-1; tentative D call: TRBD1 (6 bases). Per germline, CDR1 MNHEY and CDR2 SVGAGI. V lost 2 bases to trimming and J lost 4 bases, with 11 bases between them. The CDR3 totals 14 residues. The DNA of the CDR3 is TGTGCCAGCAGTTACGGGGGCCTTACCACTGAAGCTTTCTTT. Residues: CASSYGGLTTEAFF.

The DNA of the CDR3 is TGTGCCAGCAGCTTGGTTGCCGCGGATGGGACTGAAGCTTTCTTT. Translation gives CASSLVAADGTEAFF. The rearrangement joins TRBV5-5 to TRBJ1-1; D uncertain. V lost 0 bases and J 5 bases, leaving 14 bases between the germline ends. Per the germline V gene, CDR1 is SGHKS and CDR2 is YYEKEE (reference sequence). This CDR3 spans 15 amino acids.

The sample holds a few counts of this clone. CDR3 amino acids: CASSLQTQGNTIYF. As DNA, the CDR3 is TGCGCCAGCAGCCTCCAGACTCAGGGAAACACCATATATTTT. This sequence joins TRBV4-3 and TRBJ1-3; D remains ambiguous. The germline CDR1 and CDR2 sequences are LGHNA and YSLEER. The germline V and J ends were trimmed by 4 bases and 4 bases, with 11 bases remaining between them. This CDR3 contains 14 residues.

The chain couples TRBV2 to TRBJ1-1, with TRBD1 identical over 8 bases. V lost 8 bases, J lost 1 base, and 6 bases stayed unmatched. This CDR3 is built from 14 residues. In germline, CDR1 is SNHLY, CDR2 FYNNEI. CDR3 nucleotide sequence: TGTGCCAGCGGACTAGGACAGGGGAACACTGAAGCTTTCTTT. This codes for CASGLGQGNTEAFF.

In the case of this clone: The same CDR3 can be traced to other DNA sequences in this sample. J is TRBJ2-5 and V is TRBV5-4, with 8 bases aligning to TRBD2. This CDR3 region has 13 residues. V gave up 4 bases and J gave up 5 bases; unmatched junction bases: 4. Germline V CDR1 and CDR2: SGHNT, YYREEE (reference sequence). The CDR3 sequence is CASSLPGGETQYF. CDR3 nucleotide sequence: TGTGCCAGCAGCCTACCGGGGGGGGAGACCCAGTACTTC.

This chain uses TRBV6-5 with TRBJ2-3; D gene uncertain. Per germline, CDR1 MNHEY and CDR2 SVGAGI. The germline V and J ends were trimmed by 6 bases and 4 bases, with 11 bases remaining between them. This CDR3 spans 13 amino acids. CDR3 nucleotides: TGTGCCAGCAGGGACCTCGTATCAGATACGCAGTATTTT. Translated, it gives CASRDLVSDTQYF.

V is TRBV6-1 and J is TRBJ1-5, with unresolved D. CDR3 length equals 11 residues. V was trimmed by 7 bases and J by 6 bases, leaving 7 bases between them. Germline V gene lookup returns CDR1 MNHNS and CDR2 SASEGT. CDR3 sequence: CASKDLQPQHF. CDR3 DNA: TGTGCCAGCAAAGACCTTCAGCCCCAGCATTTT.